Following are 31 T cell receptor beta chains from one sample sequenced in a study of response to subunit inactivated influenza vaccine. TCRdb re-called the RT-PCR reads with MiXCR, one entry per CDR3 protein. The table includes about 780,000 distinct CDR3 sequences, under 20% detected once. The starting material was PBMCs from blood, obtained about 5 days after vaccination. All receptors come from a man aged 50 to 59 who received an inactivated influenza vaccine.

This clonotype was seen many times. This sequence joins TRBV20-1 and TRBJ2-7, with 13 bases that match TRBD2. Germline lookup yields CDR1 DFQATT and CDR2 SNEGSKA (reference sequence). The V segment lost 7 bases and the J segment 5 bases; nucleotides outside the gene matches: 23. This CDR3 is built from 19 residues. The DNA for the CDR3 is TGCAGTGTTATCCCTCTCGGACTAGCGGGAGAGGCGGATGTAAACGAGCAGTACTTC. Protein sequence: CSVIPLGLAGEADVNEQYF.

The chain is built from TRBV5-1 and TRBJ2-2; D call uncertain. Germline V lookup: CDR1 SGHRS, CDR2 YFSETQ. Trimming cost V 7 bases and J 4 bases, with 17 bases left between them. The CDR3 has 15 amino acids. CDR3 sequence (DNA): TGCGCCAGCTTACACAGTTCCGGTGTCACCGGGGAGCTGTTTTTT. This gives the protein CASLHSSGVTGELFF.

The chain links TRBV11-2 to TRBJ2-3; 7 nucleotides align to TRBD2. Germline assignment: CDR1 SGHAT and CDR2 FQNNGV. V was pared by 7 bases and J by 2 bases, with 12 bases of the junction left unmatched. This CDR3 contains 16 residues. The CDR3 nucleotides are TGTGCCAGCACCGACCCGCGGGGGATTTCCACAGATACGCAGTATTTT. This sequence encodes CASTDPRGISTDTQYF. Drawing the rest from reference TRBV11-2 and TRBJ2-3, the complete variable domain is EAGVAQSPRYKIIEKRQSVAFWCNPISGHATLYWYQQILGQGPKLLIQFQNNGVVDDSQLPKDRFSAERLKGVDSTLKIQPAKLEDSAVYLCASTDPRGISTDTQYFGPGTRLTVL.

This clonotype was seen once. The V call is TRBV4-2, the J call TRBJ1-6; no clear D gene. Trimming pared 0 bases from V and 12 bases from J, leaving 12 bases between. The CDR3 has 14 amino acids. Germline assignment: CDR1 LGHNA and CDR2 YNFKEQ. The CDR3 reads CASSQDEGPEPLHF. In DNA, the CDR3 is TGTGCCAGCAGCCAAGATGAAGGGCCCGAACCCCTCCACTTT.

The gene calls are TRBV20-1 and TRBJ1-2, with 11 bases fitting TRBD1. Germline assignment: CDR1 DFQATT and CDR2 SNEGSKA (reference sequence). The CDR3 is 13 residues long. J gave up 4 bases and V 5 bases, and 3 bases lay outside the gene matches. The CDR3 DNA reads as TGCAGTGCTGGACAGGGGGCAACCTATGGCTACACCTTC. As protein: CSAGQGATYGYTF.

This chain links TRBV20-1 with TRBJ2-7, with 14 bases lining up with TRBD2. Germline lookup yields CDR1 DFQATT and CDR2 SNEGSKA (reference sequence). Trimming at V came to 0 bases and at J to 6 bases, leaving 4 bases not matched to a gene. CDR3 length: 15 residues. The CDR3 reads CSARDGTSGSGEQYF. DNA of the CDR3: TGCAGTGCTAGAGATGGGACTAGCGGGAGCGGCGAGCAGTACTTC.

The chain joins TRBV7-9 to TRBJ2-2; D ambiguous. CDR1 is SEHNR and CDR2 is FQNEAQ in the germline V gene (reference sequence). The CDR3 extends over 13 amino acids. The V end was cut by 1 base, the J end by 6 bases, with 6 bases between. This CDR3 is CASSLDKAGELFF. Written as DNA, the CDR3 is TGTGCCAGCAGCTTAGACAAAGCCGGGGAGCTGTTTTTT.

V usage is TRBV5-1 and J usage is TRBJ2-1, with TRBD2 matching over 9 bases. Trimming took 0 bases from V and 5 from J; bases not matched to a gene: 6. The CDR3 covers 16 residues. Per the germline V gene, CDR1 is SGHRS and CDR2 is YFSETQ. CDR3 sequence reads: CASSLGLAELDNEQFF. CDR3 coding DNA: TGCGCCAGCAGCTTGGGACTAGCGGAACTTGACAATGAGCAGTTCTTC.

The V gene is TRBV7-3, the J gene TRBJ2-1; 7 bases align to TRBD2. V dropped 3 bases and J dropped 7; count of bases not matched to a gene: 9. Per germline, CDR1 SGHTA and CDR2 FQGTGA. This CDR3 contains 15 residues. Here the CDR3 reads CASSLGPAGANEQFF. In DNA form, the CDR3 reads TGTGCCAGCAGCTTGGGACCGGCGGGAGCGAATGAGCAGTTCTTC.

The chain uses TRBV20-1 and TRBJ2-7, with TRBD2 matching over 10 bases. This CDR3 contains 12 residues. Per the germline V gene, CDR1 is DFQATT and CDR2 is SNEGSKA (reference sequence). Trimming took 5 bases from V and 7 from J; bases not matched to a gene: 5. CDR3 coding DNA: TGCAGTGCTCCTAGCGGGAGCGAAGAGCAGTACTTC. Protein: CSAPSGSEEQYF.

This clonotype was seen only a few times. This chain links TRBV7-9 with TRBJ1-6; no firm D call. CDR1 and CDR2 from the germline V gene are SEHNR and FQNEAQ (reference sequence). V was trimmed by 5 bases and J by 7 bases, leaving 15 bases between them. This CDR3 spans 15 amino acids. CDR3 sequence reads: CASSPSDVGNSPLHF. CDR3 nucleotide sequence: TGTGCCAGCAGCCCCTCAGACGTGGGAAATTCACCCCTCCACTTT.

V usage is TRBV20-1 and J usage is TRBJ2-3; D is perhaps TRBD2 (5 bases). V was trimmed by 0 bases and J by 1 base, leaving 11 bases between them. The germline V gene encodes CDR1 DFQATT and CDR2 SNEGSKA (reference sequence). The CDR3 is 15 amino acids. DNA of the CDR3: TGCAGTGCTAGAGATATCGGGGTTGGCACAGATACGCAGTATTTT. It encodes CSARDIGVGTDTQYF.

For the CDR3, the DNA is TGTGCCAGCAGCCCCGGTGGGGTTGGCAATGAGCAGTTCTTC. Translated: CASSPGGVGNEQFF. The V call is TRBV14, the J call TRBJ2-1; D is unclear. Trimming stripped 4 bases from V and 6 bases from J, with 13 bases between. The CDR3 length is 14 residues. The germline V gene encodes CDR1 SGHDN and CDR2 FVKESK. Together with reference TRBV14 and TRBJ2-1, the CDR3 gives the full variable domain: EAGVTQFPSHSVIEKGQTVTLRCDPISGHDNLYWYRRVMGKEIKFLLHFVKESKQDESGMPNNRFLAERTGGTYSTLKVQPAELEDSGVYFCASSPGGVGNEQFFGPGTRLTVL.

This clonotype was found a few times. The rearrangement uses TRBV4-2 and TRBJ2-2; 7 bases are a match to TRBD1. CDR3 length: 15 residues. Germline assignment: CDR1 LGHNA and CDR2 YNFKEQ. The ends lost 4 bases at V and 7 bases at J; junction bases unmatched: 9. The CDR3 region has the DNA TGTGCCAGCAGCCCACAGGACAGGAGGCTCGGGGAGCTGTTTTTT. Its translation: CASSPQDRRLGELFF.

This chain joins TRBV7-3 and TRBJ2-2, with TRBD2 matching 9 bases. J lost 5 bases, V lost 4 bases, and 5 bases had no gene match. Germline CDR1 SGHTA, CDR2 FQGTGA. The CDR3 sequence is 15 residues long. In DNA form, the CDR3 reads TGTGCCAGCAGCTCACAAACTAGCGGGACCGGGGAGCTGTTTTTT. This gives the protein CASSSQTSGTGELFF.

This clonotype was found a few times. V gene TRBV12-3 or TRBV12-4 combines with J gene TRBJ2-1; TRBD1 is a possible D gene (5 bases). CDR3 size: 12 residues. Trimming removed 3 bases from V and 15 bases from J, with 15 bases in between. The CDR3 reads CASSFGAGWRFF. The CDR3, as DNA: TGTGCCAGCAGTTTTGGGGCAGGGTGGCGGTTCTTC.

This clonotype is a singleton in its sample. This chain links TRBV13 with TRBJ2-2; TRBD1 agrees at 9 bases. The V and J ends lost 5 bases and 5 bases, in that order; junction bases with no gene match: 9. The CDR3 has 16 residues. Germline loops: CDR1 PRHDT, CDR2 FYEKMQ (reference sequence). CDR3 nucleotide sequence: TGTGCCAGCAGCCCCGGGACAGGGAGAGCAACCGGGGAGCTGTTTTTT. Translation gives CASSPGTGRATGELFF.

The chain recombines TRBV11-2 with TRBJ2-1; 9 bases line up with TRBD1. The V gene's germline CDR1 is SGHAT and CDR2 FQNNGV. After removal of 6 bases from V and 7 bases from J, the junction contained 19 bases not matched to a gene. The CDR3 runs 18 residues. For the CDR3, the DNA is TGTGCCAGCAGGCACAACGGGCGGGGACAGGGTTCTCTAAATGAGCAGTTCTTC. The encoded protein is CASRHNGRGQGSLNEQFF.

This clonotype turned up a few times. V gene TRBV5-4 combines with J gene TRBJ2-1; D is unresolved. V lost 5 bases and J lost 5, with 11 bases in between. The CDR3 runs 13 residues. Germline V CDR1 and CDR2: SGHNT, YYREEE (reference sequence). CDR3 region: CASRLSRNNEQFF. Here the CDR3 DNA reads TGTGCCAGCAGGTTGTCGCGGAACAATGAGCAGTTCTTC.

The chain employs TRBV5-1 and TRBJ2-7, with TRBD2 matching 12 bases. This CDR3 is 17 amino acids long. Germline lookup yields CDR1 SGHRS and CDR2 YFSETQ. The V gene end was trimmed by 0 bases and the J gene end by 3 bases; junction bases not matched to a gene: 7. CDR3 loop: CASSLAQLAGGYYEQYF. Here the CDR3 DNA reads TGCGCCAGCAGCTTGGCCCAACTAGCGGGAGGTTACTACGAGCAGTACTTC.

J is TRBJ2-5 and V is TRBV15; D might be TRBD2 (5 bases). Looked up from germline, CDR1 is LNHNV and CDR2 is YYDKDF (reference sequence). Trimming took off 1 base at V and 10 bases at J, with 7 bases between the two ends. The CDR3 loop spans 11 amino acids. The CDR3 protein is CATSRGGGQYF. In DNA form, the CDR3 reads TGTGCCACCAGCAGAGGAGGAGGCCAGTACTTC.

J is TRBJ2-2 and V is TRBV20-1; D unclear. V was clipped by 6 bases and J by 6 bases, with 17 bases between them. The CDR3 runs to 14 residues. Germline CDR1 reads DFQATT; CDR2 reads SNEGSKA (reference sequence). This chain's CDR3 is CSARKRGFSGELFF. The CDR3 nucleotides are TGCAGTGCGAGAAAGAGAGGATTCTCCGGGGAGCTGTTTTTT.

This chain connects TRBV7-8 to TRBJ2-1; D is ambiguous. Trimming left V 5 bases short and J 3 bases short, with 8 bases between. The CDR3 covers 13 residues. Germline lookup yields CDR1 SGHVS and CDR2 FQNEAQ. The CDR3 region has the DNA TGTGCCAGCAGCCGACACCTCTACAATGAGCAGTTCTTC. It yields the protein CASSRHLYNEQFF.

The genes are TRBV4-3 and TRBJ2-1; 9 bases line up with TRBD2. Trimming at V came to 1 base and at J to 8 bases, leaving 15 bases not matched to a gene. CDR3 size: 18 residues. Germline CDR1 is LGHNA and CDR2 is YSLEER. In DNA form, the CDR3 reads TGCGCCAGCAGCCAAGGGTCGGGTTTAGCGGGAGTAGTCCATGAGCAGTTCTTC. As protein: CASSQGSGLAGVVHEQFF.

This sequence joins TRBV5-1 and TRBJ2-5; the D gene is possibly TRBD2 (5 bases). The CDR3 consists of 14 residues. Germline assignment: CDR1 SGHRS and CDR2 YFSETQ. V lost 5 bases and J 5 bases, leaving 16 bases between the germline ends. The CDR3 loop reads CASSSSSDGETQYF. The DNA for the CDR3 is TGCGCCAGCAGTAGCAGTAGCGATGGGGAGACCCAGTACTTC.

The chain recombines TRBV24-1 with TRBJ2-1; 11 bases line up with TRBD2. Per germline, CDR1 KGHDR and CDR2 SFDVKD. V shed 9 bases, J shed 9 bases, and the junction held 12 bases outside the gene matches. The CDR3 length is 15 residues. This CDR3 reads CATARIAGGLLEQFF. CDR3 in DNA: TGTGCCACCGCGAGGATAGCGGGAGGGCTACTTGAGCAGTTCTTC.

This clonotype was observed a handful of times. This chain's CDR3 is CSVAVRGNTEAFF. For the CDR3, the DNA is TGCAGCGTTGCCGTCAGGGGGAACACTGAAGCTTTCTTT. The V and J genes are TRBV29-1 and TRBJ1-1; possibly TRBD1 for D (6 bases). Trimming took off 4 bases at V and 1 base at J, with 10 bases between the two ends. The CDR3 runs 13 residues. Per germline, CDR1 SQVTM and CDR2 ANQGSEA.

As for this clonotype: One end of the junction does not line up with germline, which may come from a read error. The chain recombines TRBV5-1 with TRBJ2-2, with 8 bases aligning to TRBD1. Germline CDR1 and CDR2: SGHRS and YFSETQ. CDR3 size: 15 residues. The CDR3 nucleotides are TGCGCCAGCACCTTGACAGGGGCGGTCACCGGGGAGCTGTTTTTT. This gives the protein CASTLTGAVTGELFF.

This clonotype has more than one count but fewer than ten. This chain links TRBV6-2 or TRBV6-3 with TRBJ2-7, with 14 positions matching TRBD2. Germline assignment: CDR1 MNHEY and CDR2 SVGEGT. This CDR3 contains 15 residues. Trimming removed 5 bases from V and 12 bases from J; junction bases left unmatched: 12. The chain's CDR3 is CASSPGGLAGGGWYF. The CDR3 bases are TGTGCCAGCAGTCCCGGAGGACTAGCGGGAGGAGGATGGTACTTC.

V and J are TRBV7-9 and TRBJ1-1; possibly TRBD1 for D (5 bases). CDR1 is SEHNR and CDR2 is FQNEAQ in the germline V gene (reference sequence). The CDR3 contains 15 residues. The V end lost 5 bases, the J end lost 4 bases, and 17 bases lay between the germline ends. CDR3 region: CASSLSLGGGTEAFF. The CDR3 nucleotides are TGTGCCAGCAGCCTTAGCTTAGGCGGGGGCACTGAAGCTTTCTTT.

Turning to this clonotype: Because the CDR3 is missing its conserved closing phenylalanine or tryptophan, this is likely a read error. This sequence joins TRBV10-3 and TRBJ1-1, with TRBD1 matching 9 bases. Germline assignment: CDR1 ENHRY and CDR2 SYGVKD. The V gene end was trimmed by 6 bases and the J gene end by 0 bases; junction bases not matched to a gene: 8. The CDR3 contains 16 residues. CDR3 coding DNA: TGTGCCATCAGATCGGGGACAGGGAATATGAACACTGAAGCTTTCTTA. Translated: CAIRSGTGNMNTEAFL.